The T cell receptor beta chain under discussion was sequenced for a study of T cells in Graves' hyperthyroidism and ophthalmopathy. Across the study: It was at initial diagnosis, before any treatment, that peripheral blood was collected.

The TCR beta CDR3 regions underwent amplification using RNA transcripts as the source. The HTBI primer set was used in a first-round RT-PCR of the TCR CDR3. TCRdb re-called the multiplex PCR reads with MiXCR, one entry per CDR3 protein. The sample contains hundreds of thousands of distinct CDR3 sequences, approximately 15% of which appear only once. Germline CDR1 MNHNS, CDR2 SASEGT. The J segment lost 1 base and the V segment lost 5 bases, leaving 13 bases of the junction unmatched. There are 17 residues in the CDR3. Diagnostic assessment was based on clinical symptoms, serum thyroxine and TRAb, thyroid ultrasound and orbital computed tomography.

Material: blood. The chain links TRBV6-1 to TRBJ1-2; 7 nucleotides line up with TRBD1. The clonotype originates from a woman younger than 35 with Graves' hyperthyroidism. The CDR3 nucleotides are TGTGCCAGCAGTCCTTTAGACAGGGCGGAGTATAACTATGGCTACACCTTC. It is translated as CASSPLDRAEYNYGYTF.